This T cell receptor beta chain was obtained from a study of shared clonotypes between healthy human individuals. Every contributor of samples was a Caucasian grown-up residing in Nashville, Tennessee. Turning to this clone: The target antigen is unknown.

Sequenced by immunoSEQ multiplex PCR; TCRdb stores in-frame clones only, minus some. The sample contains a few million clones, 85% to 95% of which appear only once. General study findings and limits: Investigators collected only blood, and repertoires in tissues likely differ. A limitation of the genetic and exposure-history diversity represented arose from few donors. The study found lower generation probabilities in non-shared clonotypes than in those shared by all four donors.

This CDR3 region has 12 residues. CDR1 is SGHVS, CDR2 FQNEAQ, per germline. Trimming removed 4 bases at V and 8 bases at J, with 11 bases between. The sequence came from a man younger than 35 in good health. Some clones in this sample may be carry-over from other donors' samples. The sequenced sample consisted of naive CD4+ T cells from PBMCs. As for subset: CD45RA+ positively selected. This chain links TRBV7-8 with TRBJ1-2, with a tentative D call TRBD1 (6 bases). The CDR3 bases are TGTGCCAGCAGCTCGACAGGACTCGGCTACACCTTC. This gives the protein CASSSTGLGYTF.